Below, 7 T cell receptor beta chains from the same sample are listed, as sequenced in a study of post-analysis software for immune sequencing data. Study results and caveats: Controls had lower frequencies than patients of about 5 TRBV segments, which included TRBV5-6, TRBV5-1 and TRBV20-1.

Built from TCR beta cDNA, the libraries had unique molecular identifiers in them. TCRdb reprocessed the PCR reads with MiXCR, giving one entry per CDR3 protein. The repertoire includes 170,000 or so distinct CDR3 sequences, about 32% of them detected once, and about 1.4% sits in the top ten. Antigen specificity for these receptors is unknown. Sequencing was carried out using blood. The receptors derive from a girl between 5 and 17 years old with multiple sclerosis.

In this sample, this clonotype turned up a few times. This chain links TRBV4-1 with TRBJ1-1; D remains ambiguous. The CDR3 covers 14 residues. Germline V gene sequence: CDR1 MGHRA, CDR2 YSYEKL. Trimming cost V 3 bases and J 4 bases, with 12 bases left between them. The CDR3: CASSQAGISTEAFF. Here the CDR3 DNA reads TGCGCCAGCAGCCAGGCGGGGATTTCCACTGAAGCTTTCTTT.

A note on this clonotype: Since a much larger clone is just one base distant, this may be a read error. CDR3 sequence (DNA): TGCGCCAGCAGCCAATTAACAGGGCAAAATCGGCCCCAGCATTTT. Its translation: CASSQLTGQNRPQHF. V gene TRBV4-1 combines with J gene TRBJ1-5; the D gene is possibly TRBD1 (6 bases). From germline, CDR1 is MGHRA and CDR2 YSYEKL. The CDR3 covers 15 residues.

The sample holds a few counts of this clonotype. The V gene is TRBV3-1, the J gene TRBJ2-1; no reliable D call. Per germline, CDR1 LGHDT and CDR2 YNNKEL (reference sequence). The CDR3 consists of 15 residues. V was shortened by 2 bases and J by 6 bases, with 14 bases between the two germline ends. CDR3 DNA sequence: TGTGCCAGCAGCCAACCTCCGCTGGAGTCCAATGAGCAGTTCTTC. Its translation is CASSQPPLESNEQFF.

This clonotype was seen at least ten times. The chain uses TRBV6-2 or TRBV6-3 and TRBJ2-7; TRBD2 might be the D (5 bases). Germline-derived CDR1 and CDR2 are MNHEY and SVGEGT. V was shortened by 7 bases and J by 3 bases, with 13 bases between the two germline ends. The CDR3 totals 13 residues. The CDR3 spells CASTLSDFYEQYF. The DNA of the CDR3 is TGTGCCAGCACCTTATCGGACTTCTACGAGCAGTACTTC.

This clonotype has a handful of counts. The chain recombines TRBV9 with TRBJ2-1; 11 bases are shared with TRBD2. CDR1 is SGDLS, CDR2 YYNGEE, per germline. This CDR3 comprises 16 residues. V dropped 4 bases and J dropped 4; count of bases not matched to a gene: 7. The CDR3 DNA sequence: TGTGCCAGCAGCCCCGGCTCTAGCGGGGGGTACAATGAGCAGTTCTTC. Translating it yields CASSPGSSGGYNEQFF.

This clonotype was observed many times. The gene calls are TRBV4-2 and TRBJ2-7; D is possibly TRBD2 (5 bases). This CDR3 has 14 amino acids. Germline CDR1 LGHNA, CDR2 YNFKEQ. V lost 5 bases and J lost 3, with 14 bases in between. The CDR3 region is CASSESTGDYEQYF. In nucleotides, the CDR3 is TGTGCCAGCAGCGAGAGTACCGGGGACTACGAGCAGTACTTC.

The V and J genes are TRBV12-3 or TRBV12-4 and TRBJ2-2; either TRBD1 or TRBD2 may supply D (5 bases each). The CDR3 has 16 amino acids. V shed 5 bases and J shed 4 bases, with 17 bases lying between them. This CDR3 reads CASSLSGPRGTGELFF. In DNA, the CDR3 is TGTGCCAGCAGTCTCTCAGGGCCCCGGGGCACCGGGGAGCTGTTTTTT.